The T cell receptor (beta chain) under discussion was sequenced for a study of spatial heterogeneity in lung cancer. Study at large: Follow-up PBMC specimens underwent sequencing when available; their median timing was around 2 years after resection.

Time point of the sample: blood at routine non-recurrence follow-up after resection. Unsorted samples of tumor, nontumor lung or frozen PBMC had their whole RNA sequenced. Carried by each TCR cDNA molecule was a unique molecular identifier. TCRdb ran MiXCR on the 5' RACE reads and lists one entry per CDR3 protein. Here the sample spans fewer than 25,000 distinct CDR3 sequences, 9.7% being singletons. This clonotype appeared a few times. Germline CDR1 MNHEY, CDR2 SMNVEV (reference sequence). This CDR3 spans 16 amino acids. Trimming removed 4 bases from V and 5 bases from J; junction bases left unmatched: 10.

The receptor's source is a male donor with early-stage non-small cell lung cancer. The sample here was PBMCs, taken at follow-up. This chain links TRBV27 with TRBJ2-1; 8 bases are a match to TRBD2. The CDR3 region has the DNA TGTGCCAGCAGTTCCCCCCCGCGGGGGGACAACAATGAGCAGTTCTTC. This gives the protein CASSSPPRGDNNEQFF.